A single sample gave rise to the 26 T cell receptor beta chains below, sequenced in a study of control samples from healthy donors and cancer patients. Some clones are missing from TCRdb's copy, which holds only in-frame ones; the method was immunoSEQ multiplex PCR. The table shows around 63,000 clones, with 80% to 90% occurring only once. Material: PBMCs. The receptor set was obtained from a woman aged 45-60 years with head and neck cancer.

This clone has only a few counts. The chain uses TRBV6-5 and TRBJ2-1, with D maybe TRBD1 (6 bases). Trimming pared 8 bases from V and 2 bases from J, leaving 16 bases between. The CDR3 consists of 15 residues. CDR1 MNHEY and CDR2 SVGAGI come from the germline V gene. CDR3 sequence (DNA): TGTGCCAGCGGGAAGGCAGGGGAAACCTACAATGAGCAGTTCTTC. Its protein is CASGKAGETYNEQFF.

The CDR3 sequence: CASSLIARGQPEQYF. Written as DNA, the CDR3 is TGTGCCAGCAGTCTAATTGCCAGGGGGCAGCCCGAGCAGTACTTC. This chain uses TRBV27 with TRBJ2-7; TRBD1 matches at 8 bases. This CDR3 region has 15 residues. Germline V lookup: CDR1 MNHEY, CDR2 SMNVEV (reference sequence). V lost 5 bases to trimming and J lost 6 bases; unmatched junction nucleotides: 12.

The chain couples TRBV5-4 to TRBJ2-2; 11 nucleotides line up with TRBD2. Losses at the gene ends were 0 bases for V and 6 bases for J; bases not matched to a gene: 7. CDR1 and CDR2 from the germline V gene are SGHNT and YYREEE (reference sequence). CDR3 length equals 17 residues. The CDR3 DNA reads as TGTGCCAGCAGCTTGGTGGTAGCGGGGGGGCGGCCCGGGGAGCTGTTTTTT. Protein: CASSLVVAGGRPGELFF.

The chain is built from TRBV16 and TRBJ2-3; 9 nucleotides align to TRBD2. After removal of 0 bases from V and 1 base from J, the junction contained 2 bases not matched to a gene. Germline V gene lookup returns CDR1 KGHSY and CDR2 FQNENV. This CDR3 has 16 amino acids. CDR3 DNA: TGTGCCAGCAGCCAATCAATAGCGGGGGGCACAGATACGCAGTATTTT. Amino acids: CASSQSIAGGTDTQYF.

The rearrangement uses TRBV11-3 and TRBJ1-1; D remains ambiguous. This CDR3 region has 11 residues. Per the germline V gene, CDR1 is SGHNT and CDR2 is YENEEA. V was clipped by 1 base and J by 9 bases, with 6 bases between them. This CDR3 is CASSLVAKAFF. As DNA, the CDR3 is TGTGCCAGCAGCTTAGTTGCCAAAGCTTTCTTT.

The chain couples TRBV19 to TRBJ1-3; tentatively, D is TRBD1 (6 bases). The V gene's germline CDR1 is LNHDA and CDR2 SQIVND (reference sequence). The CDR3 contains 16 residues. V lost 3 bases and J 0 bases, leaving 12 bases between the germline ends. CDR3 sequence reads: CASSIGDKFSGNTIYF. In DNA, the CDR3 is TGTGCCAGTAGTATTGGGGACAAGTTCTCTGGAAACACCATATATTTT.

V gene TRBV7-8 combines with J gene TRBJ1-2, with no clear D. The CDR3 is 12 residues long. The germline V gene encodes CDR1 SGHVS and CDR2 FQNEAQ. Trimming shortened V by 5 bases and J by 13 bases, and 17 bases separated the two germline ends. CDR3 nucleotides: TGTGCCAGCAGCCTCGGACTTGGGTCGTGCACCTTC. As protein: CASSLGLGSCTF.

The gene calls are TRBV5-8 and TRBJ2-2; D may be TRBD1 (7 bases). The CDR3 contains 16 residues. Between the trimmed V and J ends, which lost 5 bases and 3 bases, there was a span of 17 bases. Germline CDR1 and CDR2: SGHTS and YDEGEE. Written as DNA, the CDR3 is TGTGCCAGCAGGGGCAGTCAGGGGGGATACACCGGGGAGCTGTTTTTT. Residues: CASRGSQGGYTGELFF.

This clone was detected once. The chain has TRBV4-1 and TRBJ1-1, with a tentative D call TRBD1 (6 bases). The germline V gene has CDR1 MGHRA and CDR2 YSYEKL. Trimming left V 4 bases short and J 1 base short, with 7 bases between. This CDR3 comprises 13 residues. This CDR3 is CASSRQENTEAFF. The CDR3 nucleotides read TGCGCCAGCAGCCGACAGGAGAACACTGAAGCTTTCTTT.

The rearrangement uses TRBV29-1 and TRBJ1-1; D is perhaps TRBD1 (5 bases). Germline-derived CDR1 and CDR2 are SQVTM and ANQGSEA. This CDR3 is built from 14 residues. Deletions cut 5 bases from V and 3 bases from J, with 16 bases between. CDR3 loop: CSVIMRGRDTEAFF. CDR3 nucleotide sequence: TGCAGCGTTATCATGAGGGGACGGGACACTGAAGCTTTCTTT. Supplemented by reference TRBV29-1 and TRBJ1-1, the full variable domain reads SAVISQKPSRDICQRGTSLTIQCQVDSQVTMMFWYRQQPGQSLTLIATANQGSEATYESGFVIDKFPISRPNLTFSTLTVSNMSPEDSSIYLCSVIMRGRDTEAFFGQGTRLTVV.

This chain uses TRBV6-1 with TRBJ1-2; D gene unclear. The CDR3 is 13 residues long. Trimming left V 2 bases short and J 4 bases short, with 8 bases between. Per the germline V gene, CDR1 is MNHNS and CDR2 is SASEGT. CDR3 amino acids: CASSEFQSYGYTF. In nucleotides, the CDR3 is TGTGCCAGCAGTGAATTCCAGTCCTATGGCTACACCTTC.

The chain recombines TRBV14 with TRBJ2-2; D unresolved. The germline V gene has CDR1 SGHDN and CDR2 FVKESK. Trimming stripped 6 bases from V and 2 bases from J, with 10 bases between. The CDR3 sequence is 14 residues long. The CDR3 sequence: CASRRLTNTGELFF. In nucleotides, the CDR3 is TGTGCCAGCAGGCGTCTGACCAACACCGGGGAGCTGTTTTTT.

The chain links TRBV9 to TRBJ2-5; the match to TRBD1 covers 9 bases. With 3 bases clipped from V and 4 bases from J, the junction kept 7 bases outside the gene matches. This CDR3 is built from 15 residues. Germline V gives CDR1 SGDLS, CDR2 YYNGEE. The CDR3 nucleotides are TGTGCCAGCAGCGCAGGGACAGGGAGGTCAGAGACCCAGTACTTC. This codes for CASSAGTGRSETQYF.

The chain couples TRBV27 to TRBJ2-3, with D hard to call. V lost 0 bases and J 6 bases, leaving 10 bases between the germline ends. The CDR3 has 14 residues. The germline V gene has CDR1 MNHEY and CDR2 SMNVEV (reference sequence). This CDR3 reads CASSLSLARDTQYF. Here the CDR3 DNA reads TGTGCCAGCAGTTTATCGCTGGCACGGGATACGCAGTATTTT.

The chain joins TRBV9 to TRBJ2-1, with TRBD2 identical over 10 bases. The V and J ends lost 0 bases and 2 bases, in that order; junction bases with no gene match: 8. The CDR3 totals 18 residues. Germline CDR1 and CDR2: SGDLS and YYNGEE. The chain's CDR3 is CASSVGGTSVLPYNEQFF. The CDR3 DNA reads as TGTGCCAGCAGCGTAGGGGGGACTAGCGTCCTTCCCTACAATGAGCAGTTCTTC.

The rearrangement links TRBV19 to TRBJ2-1, with 7 bases fitting TRBD1. CDR3 length: 16 amino acids. With V trimmed by 6 bases and J by 1 base, 9 bases remained unmatched. Germline CDR1 reads LNHDA; CDR2 reads SQIVND (reference sequence). In nucleotides, the CDR3 is TGTGCCAGTAGATTTACAGGGGAAGGGTCCTACAATGAGCAGTTCTTC. Amino acids: CASRFTGEGSYNEQFF.

Here the CDR3 reads CASSLGPGTGELFF. CDR3 DNA: TGTGCCAGCAGCCTCGGGCCGGGGACCGGGGAGCTGTTTTTT. The chain recombines TRBV7-3 with TRBJ2-2, with D tentatively TRBD2 (5 bases). Germline-derived CDR1 and CDR2 are SGHTA and FQGTGA. V lost 5 bases and J 5 bases, leaving 12 bases between the germline ends. The CDR3 is 14 amino acids. The variable domain in full, completed from reference TRBV7-3 and TRBJ2-2, reads GAGVSQTPSNKVTEKGKYVELRCDPISGHTALYWYRQSLGQGPEFLIYFQGTGAADDSGLPNDRFFAVRPEGSVSTLKIQRTERGDSAVYLCASSLGPGTGELFFGEGSRLTVL.

The rearrangement uses TRBV5-4 and TRBJ1-2, with 7 bases that match TRBD1. With V trimmed by 4 bases and J by 6 bases, 3 bases remained unmatched. The CDR3 is 12 residues long. Germline lookup yields CDR1 SGHNT and CDR2 YYREEE (reference sequence). CDR3 sequence reads: CASSRGGDGYTF. In DNA, the CDR3 is TGTGCCAGCAGCAGAGGGGGCGATGGCTACACCTTC.

The table lists this clone with a count of one. The V gene is TRBV5-4, the J gene TRBJ1-3; D is possibly TRBD1 (6 bases). Between the trimmed V and J ends, which lost 1 base and 4 bases, there was a span of 15 bases. This CDR3 is 16 amino acids long. Germline V gene data show CDR1 as SGHNT and CDR2 as YYREEE (reference sequence). The CDR3 spells CASSLYGQGQGNTIYF. Here the CDR3 DNA reads TGTGCCAGCAGCTTGTATGGGCAGGGGCAAGGAAACACCATATATTTT.

This clone was detected only once. The chain combines TRBV9 with TRBJ1-6; tentative D call: TRBD1 (5 bases). From germline, CDR1 is SGDLS and CDR2 YYNGEE. Trimming took off 0 bases at V and 6 bases at J, with 13 bases between the two ends. The CDR3 totals 16 residues. The CDR3 protein is CASSVDTGARNSPLHF. The DNA of the CDR3 is TGTGCCAGCAGCGTAGACACCGGGGCCCGTAATTCACCCCTCCACTTT.

This chain joins TRBV5-1 and TRBJ2-3; the D call may be TRBD1 or TRBD2 (5 bases each). The CDR3 is made up of 16 amino acids. Germline V gene sequence: CDR1 SGHRS, CDR2 YFSETQ. V was cut by 4 bases and J by 5 bases, with 20 bases left in between. In DNA, the CDR3 is TGCGCCAGCAGCCCACTAGTCGCTGGTGGGGGAGATACGCAGTATTTT. Its translation: CASSPLVAGGGDTQYF.

The V call is TRBV10-3, the J call TRBJ1-6; 7 nucleotides match TRBD1. Germline assignment: CDR1 ENHRY and CDR2 SYGVKD. The ends lost 0 bases at V and 7 bases at J; junction bases unmatched: 3. The CDR3 has 15 residues. For the CDR3, the DNA is TGTGCCATCAGTGAGTCAGGGGGCTGGAATTCACCCCTCCACTTT. Translating it yields CAISESGGWNSPLHF.

The rearrangement joins TRBV4-1 to TRBJ1-2, with TRBD1 as a possible D gene (5 bases). The germline V and J ends were trimmed by 2 bases and 3 bases, with 13 bases remaining between them. CDR1 and CDR2 from the germline V gene are MGHRA and YSYEKL. This CDR3 is built from 15 residues. The CDR3 is CASSQRAGGDYGYTF. The CDR3 DNA is TGCGCCAGCAGCCAAAGGGCGGGGGGGGACTATGGCTACACCTTC.

This rearrangement joins TRBV5-1 to TRBJ1-2; TRBD1 agrees at 7 bases. CDR3 length: 14 amino acids. V lost 4 bases, J lost 8 bases, and 11 bases stayed unmatched. Germline CDR1 is SGHRS and CDR2 is YFSETQ. CDR3 sequence: CASSEGAGRGGYTF. In DNA, the CDR3 is TGCGCCAGCAGCGAGGGGGCCGGAAGGGGAGGCTACACCTTC.

The V gene is TRBV18, the J gene TRBJ1-4; TRBD1 aligns across 7 bases. J gave up 8 bases and V 8 bases, and 5 bases lay outside the gene matches. There are 12 residues in the CDR3. From germline, CDR1 is KGHSH and CDR2 LQKENI. CDR3 DNA: TGTGCCAGCGGCCGACAGGGAGAAAAACTGTTTTTT. Translated: CASGRQGEKLFF.

This clone was seen a single time. Here the CDR3 DNA reads TGTGCCAGCAGCAGGAGGGGAGCAGGGGGAGGCGGAGAGACCCAGTACTTC. Protein sequence: CASSRRGAGGGGETQYF. The V and J genes are TRBV11-2 and TRBJ2-5; a possible D gene is TRBD1 (7 bases). Germline values: CDR1 SGHAT, CDR2 FQNNGV. Trimming removed 5 bases at V and 4 bases at J, with 23 bases between. This CDR3 is 17 amino acids long.